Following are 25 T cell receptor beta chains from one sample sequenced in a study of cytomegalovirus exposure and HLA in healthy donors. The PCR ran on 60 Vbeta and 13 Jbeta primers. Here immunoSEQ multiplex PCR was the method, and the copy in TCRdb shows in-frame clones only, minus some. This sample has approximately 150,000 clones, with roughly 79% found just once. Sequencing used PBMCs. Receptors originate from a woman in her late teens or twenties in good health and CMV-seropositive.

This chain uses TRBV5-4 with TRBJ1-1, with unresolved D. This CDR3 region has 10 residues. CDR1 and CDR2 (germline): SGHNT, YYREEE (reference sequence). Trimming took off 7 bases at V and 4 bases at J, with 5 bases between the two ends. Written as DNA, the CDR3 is TGTGCCAGCCTCCTCACTGAAGCTTTCTTT. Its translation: CASLLTEAFF. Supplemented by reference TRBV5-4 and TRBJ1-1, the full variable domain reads ETGVTQSPTHLIKTRGQQVTLRCSSQSGHNTVSWYQQALGQGPQFIFQYYREEENGRGNFPPRFSGLQFPNYSSELNVNALELDDSALYLCASLLTEAFFGQGTRLTVV.

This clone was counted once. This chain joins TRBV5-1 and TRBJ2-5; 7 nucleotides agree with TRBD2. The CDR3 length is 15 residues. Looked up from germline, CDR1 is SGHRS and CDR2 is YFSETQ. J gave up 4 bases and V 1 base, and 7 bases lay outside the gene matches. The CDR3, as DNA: TGCGCCAGCAGCTTGTCTAGTCGGGAGGTAGAGACCCAGTACTTC. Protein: CASSLSSREVETQYF.

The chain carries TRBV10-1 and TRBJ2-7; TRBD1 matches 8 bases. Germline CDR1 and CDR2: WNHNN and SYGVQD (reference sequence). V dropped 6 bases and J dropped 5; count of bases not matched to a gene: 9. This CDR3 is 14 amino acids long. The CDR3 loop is CASSGTGGRNEQYF. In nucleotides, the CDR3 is TGCGCCAGCAGCGGGACAGGAGGACGGAACGAGCAGTACTTC.

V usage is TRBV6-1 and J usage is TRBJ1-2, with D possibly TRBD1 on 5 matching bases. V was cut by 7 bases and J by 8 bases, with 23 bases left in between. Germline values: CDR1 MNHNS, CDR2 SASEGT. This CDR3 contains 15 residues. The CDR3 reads CASNDPPRPGEGYTF. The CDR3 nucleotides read TGTGCCAGCAACGACCCCCCCCGGCCGGGGGAGGGCTACACCTTC.

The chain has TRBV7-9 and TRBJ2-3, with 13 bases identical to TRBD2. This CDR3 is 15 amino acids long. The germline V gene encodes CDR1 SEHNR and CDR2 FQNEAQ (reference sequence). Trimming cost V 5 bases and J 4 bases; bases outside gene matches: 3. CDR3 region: CASSLGLAGADTQYF. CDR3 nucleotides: TGTGCCAGCAGCCTCGGACTAGCGGGGGCAGATACGCAGTATTTT.

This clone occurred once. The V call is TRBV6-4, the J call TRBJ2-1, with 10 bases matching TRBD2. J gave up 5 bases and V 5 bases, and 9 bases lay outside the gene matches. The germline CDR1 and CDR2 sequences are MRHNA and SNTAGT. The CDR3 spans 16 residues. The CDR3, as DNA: TGTGCCAGCAGTACCCTAGCGGGGGCCTCAAACAATGAGCAGTTCTTC. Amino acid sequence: CASSTLAGASNNEQFF.

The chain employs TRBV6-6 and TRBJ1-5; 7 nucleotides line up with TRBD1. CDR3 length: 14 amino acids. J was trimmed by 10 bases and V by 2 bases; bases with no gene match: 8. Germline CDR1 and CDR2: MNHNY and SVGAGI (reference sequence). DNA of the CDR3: TGTGCCAGCAGTTACGCCCCAGGGGGGTCACCCCAGCATTTT. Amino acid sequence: CASSYAPGGSPQHF.

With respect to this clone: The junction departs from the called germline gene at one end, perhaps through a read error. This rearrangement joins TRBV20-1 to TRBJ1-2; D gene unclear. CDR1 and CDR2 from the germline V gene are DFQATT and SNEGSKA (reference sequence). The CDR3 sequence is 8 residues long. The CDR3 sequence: CSAAGGLF. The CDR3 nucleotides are TGCAGTGCTGCGGGTGGCCTCTTC.

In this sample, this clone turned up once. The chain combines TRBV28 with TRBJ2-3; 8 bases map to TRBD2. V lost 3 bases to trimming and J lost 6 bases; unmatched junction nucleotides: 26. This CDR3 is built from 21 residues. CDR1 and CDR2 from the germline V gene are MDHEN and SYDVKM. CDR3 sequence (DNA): TGTGCCAGCAGTTTCGGTGGCCCGACGCCGGGACTAGTTTGGTTTCGCGATACGCAGTATTTT. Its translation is CASSFGGPTPGLVWFRDTQYF.

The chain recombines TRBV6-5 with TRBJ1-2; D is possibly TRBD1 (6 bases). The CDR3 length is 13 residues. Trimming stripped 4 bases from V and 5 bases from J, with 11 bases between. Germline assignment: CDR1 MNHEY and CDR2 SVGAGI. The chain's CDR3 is CASSSGQIYGYTF. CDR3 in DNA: TGTGCCAGCAGTTCAGGACAGATATATGGCTACACCTTC.

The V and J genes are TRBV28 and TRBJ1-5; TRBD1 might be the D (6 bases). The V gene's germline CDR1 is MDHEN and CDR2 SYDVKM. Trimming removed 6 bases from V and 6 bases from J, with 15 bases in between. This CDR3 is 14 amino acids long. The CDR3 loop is CASRPTGYSQPQHF. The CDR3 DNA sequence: TGTGCCAGCAGGCCCACAGGGTACAGTCAGCCCCAGCATTTT. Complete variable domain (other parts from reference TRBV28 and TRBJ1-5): DVKVTQSSRYLVKRTGEKVFLECVQDMDHENMFWYRQDPGLGLRLIYFSYDVKMKEKGDIPEGYSVSREKKERFSLILESASTNQTSMYLCASRPTGYSQPQHFGDGTRLSIL.

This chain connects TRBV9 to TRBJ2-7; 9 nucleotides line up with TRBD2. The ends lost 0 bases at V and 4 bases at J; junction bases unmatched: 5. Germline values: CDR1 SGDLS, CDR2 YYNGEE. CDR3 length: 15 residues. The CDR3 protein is CASSVGRGGPYEQYF. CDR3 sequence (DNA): TGTGCCAGCAGCGTAGGGCGGGGGGGCCCGTACGAGCAGTACTTC.

CDR3 in DNA: TGTGCCAGCAGCTTGCAGGGGATAAGCAATCAGCCCCAGCATTTT. Its translation is CASSLQGISNQPQHF. The chain couples TRBV7-2 to TRBJ1-5; tentative D call: TRBD1 (6 bases). The CDR3 has 15 residues. Germline CDR1 reads SGHTA; CDR2 reads FQGNSA. Trimming took 3 bases from V and 1 from J, leaving 10 bases between them.

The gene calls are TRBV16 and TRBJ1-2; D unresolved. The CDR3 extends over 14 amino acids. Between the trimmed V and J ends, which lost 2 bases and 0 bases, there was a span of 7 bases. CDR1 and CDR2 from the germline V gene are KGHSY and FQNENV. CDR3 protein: CASSQGPANYGYTF. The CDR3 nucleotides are TGTGCCAGCAGCCAAGGCCCAGCTAACTATGGCTACACCTTC.

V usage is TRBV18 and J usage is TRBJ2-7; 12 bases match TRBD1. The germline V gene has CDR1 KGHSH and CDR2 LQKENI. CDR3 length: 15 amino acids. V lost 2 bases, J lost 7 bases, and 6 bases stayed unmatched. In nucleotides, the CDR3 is TGTGCCAGCTCACCAACCGGGACAGGGGGCGGTGAGCAGTACTTC. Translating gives CASSPTGTGGGEQYF. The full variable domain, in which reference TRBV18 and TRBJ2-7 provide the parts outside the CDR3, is NAGVMQNPRHLVRRRGQEARLRCSPMKGHSHVYWYRQLPEEGLKFMVYLQKENIIDESGMPKERFSAEFPKEGPSILRIQQVVRGDSAAYFCASSPTGTGGGEQYFGPGTRLTVT.

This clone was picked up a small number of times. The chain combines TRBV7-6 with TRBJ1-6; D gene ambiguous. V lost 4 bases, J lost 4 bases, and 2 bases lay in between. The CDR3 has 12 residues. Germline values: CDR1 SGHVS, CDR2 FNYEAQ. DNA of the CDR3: TGTGCCAGCAGCTCTTATAATTCACCCCTCCACTTT. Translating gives CASSSYNSPLHF.

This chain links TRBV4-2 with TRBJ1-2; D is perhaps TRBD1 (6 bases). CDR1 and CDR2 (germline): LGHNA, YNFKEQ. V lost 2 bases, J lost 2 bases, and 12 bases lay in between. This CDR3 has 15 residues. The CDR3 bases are TGTGCCAGCAGCCAATTCTACAGGGCCAACTATGGCTACACCTTC. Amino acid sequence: CASSQFYRANYGYTF.

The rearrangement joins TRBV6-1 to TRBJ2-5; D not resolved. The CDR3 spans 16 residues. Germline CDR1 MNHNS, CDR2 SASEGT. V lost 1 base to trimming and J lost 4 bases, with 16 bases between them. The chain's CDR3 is CASSEGGFASVETQYF. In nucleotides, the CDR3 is TGTGCCAGCAGTGAAGGTGGATTCGCGAGCGTAGAGACCCAGTACTTC.

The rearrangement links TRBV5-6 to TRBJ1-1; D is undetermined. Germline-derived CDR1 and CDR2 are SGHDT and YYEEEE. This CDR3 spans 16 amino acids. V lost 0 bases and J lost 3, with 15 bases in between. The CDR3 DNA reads TGTGCCAGCAGCTTGGAGGTAGGGTCGCGGGACACTGAAGCTTTCTTT. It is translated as CASSLEVGSRDTEAFF.

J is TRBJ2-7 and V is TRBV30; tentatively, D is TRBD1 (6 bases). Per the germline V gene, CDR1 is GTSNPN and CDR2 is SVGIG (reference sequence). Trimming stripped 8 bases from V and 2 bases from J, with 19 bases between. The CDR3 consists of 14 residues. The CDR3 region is CAGKPVGAPYEQYF. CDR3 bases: TGTGCCGGGAAGCCTGTGGGGGCTCCCTACGAGCAGTACTTC.

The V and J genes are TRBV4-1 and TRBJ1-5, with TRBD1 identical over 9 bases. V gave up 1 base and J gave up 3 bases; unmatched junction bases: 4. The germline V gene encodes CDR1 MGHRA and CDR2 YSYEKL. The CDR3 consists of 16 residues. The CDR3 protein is CASSQGWDRVNQPQHF. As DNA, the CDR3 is TGCGCCAGCAGCCAAGGATGGGACAGGGTCAATCAGCCCCAGCATTTT.

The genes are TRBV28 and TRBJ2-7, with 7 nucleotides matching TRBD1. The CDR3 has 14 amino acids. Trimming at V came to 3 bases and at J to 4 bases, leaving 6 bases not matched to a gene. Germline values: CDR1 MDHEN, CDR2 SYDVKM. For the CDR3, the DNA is TGTGCCAGCAGTTTTACAGGGGCCCGTTACGAGCAGTACTTC. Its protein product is CASSFTGARYEQYF.

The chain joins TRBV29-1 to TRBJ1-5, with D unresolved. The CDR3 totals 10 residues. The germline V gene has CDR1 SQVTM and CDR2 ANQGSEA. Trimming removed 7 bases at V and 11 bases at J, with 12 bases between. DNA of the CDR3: TGCAGCGCATCGGGTAAGTCCCAGCATTTT. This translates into CSASGKSQHF.

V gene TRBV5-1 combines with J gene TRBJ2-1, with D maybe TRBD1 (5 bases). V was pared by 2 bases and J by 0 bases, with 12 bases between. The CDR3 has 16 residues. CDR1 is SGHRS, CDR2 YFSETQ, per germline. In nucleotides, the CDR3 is TGCGCCAGCAGCTTAACCGGACATAGCTCCTACAATGAGCAGTTCTTC. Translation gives CASSLTGHSSYNEQFF.

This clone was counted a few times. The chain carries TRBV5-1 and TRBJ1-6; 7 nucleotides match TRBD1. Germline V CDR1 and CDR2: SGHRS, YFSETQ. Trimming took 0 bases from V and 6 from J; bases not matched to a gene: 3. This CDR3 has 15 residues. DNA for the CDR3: TGCGCCAGCAGCTTGGGAGGGGACAGTAATTCACCCCTCCACTTT. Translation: CASSLGGDSNSPLHF.